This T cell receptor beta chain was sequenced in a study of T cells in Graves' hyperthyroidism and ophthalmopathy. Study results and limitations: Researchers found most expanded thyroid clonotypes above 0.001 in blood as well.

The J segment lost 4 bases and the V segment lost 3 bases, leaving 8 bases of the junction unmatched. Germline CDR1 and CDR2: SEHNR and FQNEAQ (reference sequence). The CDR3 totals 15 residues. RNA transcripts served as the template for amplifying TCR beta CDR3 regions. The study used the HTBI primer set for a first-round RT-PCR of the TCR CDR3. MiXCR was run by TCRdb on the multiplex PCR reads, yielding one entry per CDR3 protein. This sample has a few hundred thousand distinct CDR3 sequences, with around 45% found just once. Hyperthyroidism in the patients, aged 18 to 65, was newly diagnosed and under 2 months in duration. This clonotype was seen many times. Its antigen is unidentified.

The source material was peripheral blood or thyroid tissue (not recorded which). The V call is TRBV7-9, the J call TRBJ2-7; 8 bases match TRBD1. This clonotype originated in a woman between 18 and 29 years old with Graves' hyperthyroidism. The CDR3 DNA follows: TGTGCCAGCAGCTTGCCGACAGGGGCGGGTTACGAGCAGTACTTC. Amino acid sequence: CASSLPTGAGYEQYF.